This is a list of T cell receptor beta chains from one sample in a study of cytomegalovirus exposure and HLA in healthy donors. TCRdb's table, derived via immunoSEQ multiplex PCR, lists solely in-frame clones and lacks some. This sample's clone table lists approximately 110,000 clones. What was sequenced was PBMCs. The receptor set was obtained from a middle-aged man in good health and CMV-seronegative. Both conserved end residues are part of each CDR3. A D gene is named only where the DNA matches it firmly.

V: TRBV18
D: TRBD1
J: TRBJ2-5
DNA: TGTGCCAGCTCACCGGAGCGCGGAGGGACAGGGAAAGAGACCCAGTACTTC
CDR3: CASSPERGGTGKETQYF

V: TRBV5-5
D: TRBD1
J: TRBJ1-5
DNA: TGTGCCAGCAGCATACCCGACAGGGGTGGGGGCAATCAGCCCCAGCATTTT
CDR3: CASSIPDRGGGNQPQHF

V: TRBV19
D: TRBD1
J: TRBJ1-1
DNA: TGTGCCAGCATGACAGGGGGGTCGGTTACTGAAGCTTTCTTT
CDR3: CASMTGGSVTEAFF

V: TRBV10-3
D: NA
J: TRBJ1-5
DNA: TGTGCCATCAGTCCGGCAGGGGTTGGACAGCCCCAGCATTTT
CDR3: CAISPAGVGQPQHF

V: TRBV7-9
D: NA
J: TRBJ1-2
DNA: TGTGCCAGCAGCTTAGCTACAGGCTCCCTCCTAGGCTACACCTTC
CDR3: CASSLATGSLLGYTF

V: TRBV11-3
D: NA
J: TRBJ1-1
DNA: TGTGCCAGCAGTCAACAGCAGAACACTGAAGCTTTCTTT
CDR3: CASSQQQNTEAFF

V: TRBV11-3
D: NA
J: TRBJ1-2
DNA: TGTGCCAGCAGCTTACCTTTTCCGGCTAACTATGGCTACACCTTC
CDR3: CASSLPFPANYGYTF

V: TRBV10-3
D: TRBD2
J: TRBJ2-3
DNA: TGTGCCACACAAGGGGCGGGAGAGTTTAGAGATACGCAGTATTTT
CDR3: CATQGAGEFRDTQYF

V: TRBV5-1
D: NA
J: TRBJ1-2
DNA: TGCGCCAGCAGAGAAGGAGGCTCTATGAGCTACACCTTC
CDR3: CASREGGSMSYTF

V: TRBV27
D: NA
J: TRBJ2-1
DNA: TGTGCCAGCAGTTCCAATACAGGTTACAATGAGCAGTTCTTC
CDR3: CASSSNTGYNEQFF

V: TRBV6-5
D: NA
J: TRBJ2-7
DNA: TGTGCCAGCAGAGCGACAGGAAAGGGCTACGAGCAGTACTTC
CDR3: CASRATGKGYEQYF

V: TRBV2
D: TRBD1
J: TRBJ1-2
DNA: TGTGCCAGCAGTGAATTTCCGGGACAGGCGGAGATAGGCTACACCTTC
CDR3: CASSEFPGQAEIGYTF

V: TRBV4-2
D: NA
J: TRBJ2-7
DNA: TGTGCCAGCAGCCAAGTGCTTGACAACTACGAGCAGTACTTC
CDR3: CASSQVLDNYEQYF

V: TRBV14
D: TRBD2
J: TRBJ2-1
DNA: TGTGCCAGCAGCCAGCTAGCGGGAGGTCCGGGGAATGAGCAGTTCTTC
CDR3: CASSQLAGGPGNEQFF

V: TRBV27
D: TRBD2
J: TRBJ2-2
DNA: TGTGCCAGCAGTTTCTCCGCTAGCGGGAGTGGCACCGGGGAGCTGTTTTTT
CDR3: CASSFSASGSGTGELFF

V: TRBV5-1
D: NA
J: TRBJ2-3
DNA: TGCGCCAGCAGCCTGGATTCTAGCACAGATACGCAGTATTTT
CDR3: CASSLDSSTDTQYF

V: TRBV7-2
D: NA
J: TRBJ2-4
DNA: TGTGCCAGCAGAACCGCAGGGCTAGCCAAAAACATTCAGTACTTC
CDR3: CASRTAGLAKNIQYF

V: TRBV5-1
D: NA
J: TRBJ2-3
DNA: TGCGCCAGCAGCTTGGGGACTGGAGCCGTGCTCACAGATACGCAGTATTTT
CDR3: CASSLGTGAVLTDTQYF

V: TRBV15
D: TRBD1
J: TRBJ1-4
DNA: TGTGCCACCAGCAGAGGGACAGGGGGAAATGAAAAACTGTTTTTT
CDR3: CATSRGTGGNEKLFF

V: TRBV6-5
D: NA
J: TRBJ1-1
DNA: TGTGCCAGCAGTTACGGGGGGGCGGGGGCTTTCTTT
CDR3: CASSYGGAGAFF

V: TRBV4-3
D: NA
J: TRBJ2-7
DNA: TGCGCCAGCAGCCAAGCCCCAGACTACGAGCAGTACTTC
CDR3: CASSQAPDYEQYF

V: TRBV10-3
D: NA
J: TRBJ1-1
DNA: TGTGCCATCAGTAAGTCCCCACAGGCCACTGAAGCTTTCTTT
CDR3: CAISKSPQATEAFF

V: TRBV2
D: NA
J: TRBJ1-2
DNA: TGTGCCAGCAGTGGGCTCCCGGGTGGCTACACCTTC
CDR3: CASSGLPGGYTF

V: TRBV10-3
D: TRBD2
J: TRBJ2-1
DNA: TGTGCCATCAGTCCGGGACTAGCGGGAGGGTCCTCCTACAATGAGCAGTTCTTC
CDR3: CAISPGLAGGSSYNEQFF

V: TRBV29-1
D: TRBD2
J: TRBJ2-7
DNA: TGCAGCGTTCGACGTGGAGCTAGCGGTCTCTACGAGCAGTACTTC
CDR3: CSVRRGASGLYEQYF

V: TRBV5-1
D: NA
J: TRBJ1-3
DNA: TGCGCCAGCAGCAGTGGGGGGGCTGGAAACACCATATATTTT
CDR3: CASSSGGAGNTIYF

V: TRBV28
D: NA
J: TRBJ1-2
DNA: TGTGCCAGCAGTTCATTTGGGGGCTCTGACTATGGCTACACCTTC
CDR3: CASSSFGGSDYGYTF

V: TRBV25-1
D: TRBD1
J: TRBJ1-1
DNA: TGTGCCAGCAGTGAACGCGGGACAGGGGCGGTCACTGAAGCTTTCTTT
CDR3: CASSERGTGAVTEAFF

V: TRBV11-2
D: NA
J: TRBJ2-7
DNA: TGTGCCAGCAGCTTAGAGGGTCAGGGGCAGTACTTC
CDR3: CASSLEGQGQYF

V: TRBV4-3
D: NA
J: TRBJ1-1
DNA: TGCGCCAGCAGCCTAGAGCTCAGGGACACTGAAGCTTTCTTT
CDR3: CASSLELRDTEAFF

V: TRBV7-2
D: NA
J: TRBJ2-2
DNA: TGTGCCAGCACCCATGGGGGGAAAGACACCGGGGAGCTGTTTTTT
CDR3: CASTHGGKDTGELFF

V: TRBV5-6
D: TRBD2
J: TRBJ2-5
DNA: TGTGCCAGCAGCTCCGGACTAGCGGGTAGGGCGGGGGAGACCCAGTACTTC
CDR3: CASSSGLAGRAGETQYF

V: TRBV29-1
D: TRBD1
J: TRBJ1-1
DNA: TGCAGCGTCGATCGACAGGGGAACACTGAAGCTTTCTTT
CDR3: CSVDRQGNTEAFF

V: TRBV5-1
D: TRBD1
J: TRBJ1-1
DNA: TGCGCCAGCAGCCCTCCGGGACAGGGGACACCTTTCTTT
CDR3: CASSPPGQGTPFF

V: TRBV19
D: NA
J: TRBJ1-5
DNA: TGTGCCAGTAGCCAGGGGCAGAACTATCAGCCCCAGCATTTT
CDR3: CASSQGQNYQPQHF